This TCR beta chain was retrieved from a study of T cell responses to AZD1222 COVID-19 vaccine. Study-wide results and limits: Every sample of the repertoires postdated the peak T cell response. Reportedly, nearly half the spike-specific TCRs target unmutated variant regions. Vaccine-associated CD4 TCRs ranged over spike, dominating at 160-218 and 743-854.

V shed 4 bases, J shed 3 bases, and the junction held 1 base outside the gene matches. This CDR3 spans 13 amino acids. Per germline, CDR1 SGHNT and CDR2 YYREEE (reference sequence). The assay was immunoSEQ multiplex PCR, and TCRdb's table has in-frame clones only and misses some. The sample includes under 150,000 clones, around 92% of them seen just once. This clone appeared a single time. Its antigen is unidentified. The TCR originated in an adult who received the AZD1222 COVID-19 vaccine. This chain links TRBV5-4 with TRBJ2-7; the match to TRBD1 covers 10 bases. Sequences were derived from peripheral blood, sampled 28 days after the second AZD1222 dose. DNA for the CDR3: TGTGCCAGCAGCCGGGACAGGGGCTACGAGCAGTACTTC. Amino acids: CASSRDRGYEQYF.